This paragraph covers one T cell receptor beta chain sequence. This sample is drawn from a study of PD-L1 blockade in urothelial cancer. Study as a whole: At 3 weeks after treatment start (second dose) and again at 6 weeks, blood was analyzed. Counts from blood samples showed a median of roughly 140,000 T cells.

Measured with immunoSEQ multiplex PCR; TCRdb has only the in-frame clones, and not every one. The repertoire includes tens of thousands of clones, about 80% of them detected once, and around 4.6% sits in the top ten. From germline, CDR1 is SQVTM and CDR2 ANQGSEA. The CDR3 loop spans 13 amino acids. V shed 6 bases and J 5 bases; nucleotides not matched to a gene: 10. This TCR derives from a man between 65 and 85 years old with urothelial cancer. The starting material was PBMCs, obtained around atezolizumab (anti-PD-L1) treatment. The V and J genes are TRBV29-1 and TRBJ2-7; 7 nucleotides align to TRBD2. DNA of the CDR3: TGCAGCGTCACTGCCCGGGGAGGGGACGAGCAGTACTTC. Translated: CSVTARGGDEQYF.